The 13 T cell receptor beta chains presented below share a single source sample, sequenced in a study of tumour-infiltrating T cells in Burkitt lymphoma. Clones were read by immunoSEQ multiplex PCR, and TCRdb kept only the in-frame ones, dropping some. The repertoire holds approximately 15,000 clones, with about 80% as singletons. The specimen sequenced was tumor tissue. These receptors were collected from a human donor with diffuse large B-cell lymphoma.

The chain carries TRBV5-1 and TRBJ2-3; a possible D gene is TRBD2 (5 bases). The CDR3 is made up of 14 amino acids. Germline CDR1 SGHRS, CDR2 YFSETQ. V shed 0 bases and J shed 2 bases, with 7 bases lying between them. The CDR3 nucleotides read TGCGCCAGCAGCTTGGCGGGGTCCACAGATACGCAGTATTTT. It encodes CASSLAGSTDTQYF.

This clone was observed a single time. The V and J genes are TRBV5-1 and TRBJ2-3; D gene ambiguous. Looked up from germline, CDR1 is SGHRS and CDR2 is YFSETQ. This CDR3 contains 14 residues. V lost 1 base to trimming and J lost 0 bases, with 6 bases between them. CDR3 loop: CASSLQESTDTQYF. The DNA for the CDR3 is TGCGCCAGCAGCTTGCAGGAAAGCACAGATACGCAGTATTTT.

The CDR3 region has the DNA TGTGCCAGCAGCATACGGGAAACCGGGGAGCTGTTTTTT. The encoded protein is CASSIRETGELFF. The V gene is TRBV7-8, the J gene TRBJ2-2, with D maybe TRBD2 (5 bases). The germline V gene has CDR1 SGHVS and CDR2 FQNEAQ. The CDR3 runs to 13 residues. The V end was cut by 5 bases, the J end by 5 bases, with 9 bases between.

The chain uses TRBV4-1 and TRBJ2-7; possible D gene TRBD2, 6 bases. V lost 1 base, J lost 3 bases, and 13 bases lay in between. The CDR3 runs 15 residues. Germline lookup yields CDR1 MGHRA and CDR2 YSYEKL. Here the CDR3 reads CASSQVKLAGYEQYF. The DNA for the CDR3 is TGCGCCAGCAGCCAAGTTAAACTAGCCGGCTACGAGCAGTACTTC.

This clone was observed once. This rearrangement joins TRBV5-1 to TRBJ1-4; the D is unclear. The CDR3 totals 14 residues. CDR1 SGHRS and CDR2 YFSETQ come from the germline V gene. V lost 0 bases, J lost 7 bases, and 10 bases lay in between. CDR3 bases: TGCGCCAGCAGCTTGGCCCAGGTCGGTGAAAAACTGTTTTTT. Protein sequence: CASSLAQVGEKLFF.

This chain links TRBV6-6 with TRBJ2-2; D not certain. Germline CDR1 is MNHNY and CDR2 is SVGAGI (reference sequence). The CDR3 totals 13 residues. Between the trimmed V and J ends, which lost 6 bases and 5 bases, there was a span of 10 bases. For the CDR3, the DNA is TGTGCCAGCAGCCCCGGTTATACCGGGGAGCTGTTTTTT. Protein: CASSPGYTGELFF.

This clone is a singleton in its sample. The chain combines TRBV5-4 with TRBJ2-7; no reliable D call. The CDR3 is made up of 13 amino acids. V was cut by 0 bases and J by 2 bases, with 6 bases left in between. Germline V gene data show CDR1 as SGHNT and CDR2 as YYREEE (reference sequence). The chain's CDR3 is CASSLAGTYEQYF. DNA for the CDR3: TGTGCCAGCAGCTTGGCGGGTACCTACGAGCAGTACTTC.

V is TRBV11-2 and J is TRBJ2-3, with 8 bases aligning to TRBD2. The V gene's germline CDR1 is SGHAT and CDR2 FQNNGV. The junction had 4 bases not matched to a gene; V was cut back by 2 bases and J by 6 bases. CDR3 length: 14 residues. This CDR3 is CASSLQAGADTQYF. The CDR3 DNA is TGTGCCAGCAGCTTACAAGCGGGGGCGGATACGCAGTATTTT.

The chain is built from TRBV2 and TRBJ2-3; D tentatively fits TRBD1 or TRBD2 (6 bases each). V was clipped by 8 bases and J by 6 bases, with 21 bases between them. This CDR3 has 15 residues. Looked up from germline, CDR1 is SNHLY and CDR2 is FYNNEI. CDR3 DNA: TGTGCCAGCGGAGAGGTCGGGGGCATCTTCGATACGCAGTATTTT. It yields the protein CASGEVGGIFDTQYF. The whole variable domain, filled in from reference TRBV2 and TRBJ2-3, reads EPEVTQTPSHQVTQMGQEVILRCVPISNHLYFYWYRQILGQKVEFLVSFYNNEISEKSEIFDDQFSVERPDGSNFTLKIRSTKLEDSAMYFCASGEVGGIFDTQYFGPGTRLTVL.

This chain uses TRBV9 with TRBJ2-6; unclear D gene. CDR3 length: 15 residues. In germline, CDR1 is SGDLS, CDR2 YYNGEE. V lost 6 bases, J lost 0 bases, and 10 bases lay in between. DNA for the CDR3: TGTGCCAGCACCCTAGACCTCTCTGGGGCCAACGTCCTGACTTTC. It specifies CASTLDLSGANVLTF.

The genes are TRBV5-5 and TRBJ2-1; D is undetermined. Between the trimmed V and J ends, which lost 3 bases and 7 bases, there was a span of 8 bases. CDR3 length equals 12 residues. Germline lookup yields CDR1 SGHKS and CDR2 YYEKEE (reference sequence). The CDR3 is CASSSTGNEQFF. CDR3 sequence (DNA): TGTGCCAGCAGCTCTACCGGGAATGAGCAGTTCTTC.

V gene TRBV11-2 combines with J gene TRBJ2-7; no reliable D call. The germline V gene encodes CDR1 SGHAT and CDR2 FQNNGV. The CDR3 runs 13 residues. The V end was cut by 1 base, the J end by 1 base, with 5 bases between. CDR3 DNA sequence: TGTGCCAGCAGCTTAGCCCCTTCCTACGAGCAGTACTTC. It encodes CASSLAPSYEQYF.

V and J are TRBV6-5 and TRBJ1-2, with 10 bases that match TRBD1. After removal of 8 bases from V and 4 bases from J, the junction contained 10 bases not matched to a gene. This CDR3 comprises 15 residues. Germline assignment: CDR1 MNHEY and CDR2 SVGAGI. CDR3 DNA: TGTGCCAGCCGATCGGGACAGGGGTTCGCCTATGGCTACACCTTC. Its protein is CASRSGQGFAYGYTF.